A selection of T cell receptor beta chains follows, all from one sample in a study of blood T cells in healthy people across ages. Each CDR3 protein is one row after TCRdb ran MiXCR on the 5' RACE reads. The data hold about 930,000 distinct CDR3 sequences, with about 27% observed a single time. This sample was also put to use in a study of T cells of mothers and their children.

Sequenced input: blood. Receptors originate from a woman in her forties in good health. The CDR3 runs from the conserved cysteine through the conserved F or W. A D gene is named only where the DNA matches it firmly. Size is stated for part of the rows, as once, few or many counts, or as a class when the clone is expanded.

J: TRBJ1-2
V: TRBV4-2
D: -
size: -
CDR3: CASSQGRRNSYTF
DNA: TGTGCCAGCAGCCAGGGTCGCAGGAACAGCTACACCTTC

J: TRBJ2-5
V: TRBV13
D: -
size: few
CDR3: CAGSLILEGNQETQYF
DNA: TGTGCCGGCAGCTTAATCCTCGAGGGGAACCAAGAGACCCAGTACTTC

J: TRBJ2-2
V: TRBV4-1
D: -
size: -
CDR3: CASSPLGRTATEELFF
DNA: TGCGCCAGCAGCCCCCTGGGGAGGACTGCGACCGAGGAGCTGTTTTTT

J: TRBJ1-2
V: TRBV12-3/TRBV12-4
D: -
size: -
CDR3: CASSLLHGYTF
DNA: TGTGCCAGCAGTTTATTGCATGGCTACACCTTC

J: TRBJ2-2
V: TRBV5-1
D: -
size: -
CDR3: CASSPSSGYTGELFF
DNA: TGCGCCAGCAGCCCGTCTTCGGGCTACACCGGGGAGCTGTTTTTT

J: TRBJ2-7
V: TRBV7-9
D: TRBD2
size: many
CDR3: CASSFASGATYEQYF
DNA: TGTGCCAGCAGCTTTGCTAGCGGGGCCACCTACGAGCAGTACTTC

J: TRBJ2-3
V: TRBV12-3/TRBV12-4
D: -
size: few
CDR3: CASSLKLSTDTQYF
DNA: TGTGCCAGCAGTTTAAAACTATCCACAGATACGCAGTATTTT

J: TRBJ2-2
V: TRBV6-2/TRBV6-3
D: TRBD1
size: once
CDR3: CASSYFPPGQGAVTGELFF
DNA: TGTGCCAGCAGTTACTTCCCCCCGGGACAGGGGGCGGTCACCGGGGAGCTGTTTTTT

J: TRBJ2-3
V: TRBV5-1
D: TRBD1
size: -
CDR3: CASSLVTGWVPDTQYF
DNA: TGCGCCAGCAGCTTGGTGACAGGGTGGGTCCCAGATACGCAGTATTTT

J: TRBJ1-5
V: TRBV28
D: -
size: -
CDR3: CASSLAGARPQHF
DNA: TGTGCCAGCAGTTTAGCAGGGGCTCGGCCCCAGCATTTT

J: TRBJ2-5
V: TRBV9
D: TRBD2
size: -
CDR3: CASSVGPSGRVVQETQYF
DNA: TGTGCCAGCAGCGTAGGTCCCTCAGGGAGGGTGGTTCAAGAGACCCAGTACTTC

J: TRBJ2-1
V: TRBV7-3
D: -
size: few
CDR3: CASSPQSRPSSYNEQFF
DNA: TGTGCCAGCAGCCCCCAGTCGAGGCCCAGCTCCTACAATGAGCAGTTCTTC

J: TRBJ2-7
V: TRBV3-1
D: TRBD2
size: many
CDR3: CASSLLAGRGNEQYF
DNA: TGTGCCAGCAGCCTCCTAGCGGGGAGGGGAAACGAGCAGTACTTC

J: TRBJ1-3
V: TRBV13
D: -
size: -
CDR3: CASSLALETGNTIYF
DNA: TGTGCCAGCAGCTTAGCACTCGAAACTGGAAACACCATATATTTT

J: TRBJ1-2
V: TRBV12-3/TRBV12-4
D: TRBD1
size: many
CDR3: CASSLDRSNYGYTF
DNA: TGTGCCAGCAGCTTGGACAGGTCTAACTATGGCTACACCTTC

J: TRBJ1-5
V: TRBV24-1
D: TRBD1
size: -
CDR3: CATSDFWDREHNQPQHF
DNA: TGTGCCACCAGTGATTTTTGGGACAGGGAGCACAATCAGCCCCAGCATTTT

J: TRBJ1-1
V: TRBV27
D: -
size: few
CDR3: CASSLQGYNTEAFF
DNA: TGTGCCAGCAGTTTACAGGGGTATAACACTGAAGCTTTCTTT

J: TRBJ1-6
V: TRBV7-9
D: -
size: few
CDR3: CASSPQISPLHF
DNA: TGTGCCAGCAGCCCCCAAATTTCACCCCTCCACTTT

J: TRBJ2-7
V: TRBV7-3
D: -
size: few
CDR3: CASSGSGSHEQYF
DNA: TGTGCCAGCAGCGGCTCCGGGTCCCACGAGCAGTACTTC

J: TRBJ2-1
V: TRBV28
D: -
size: few
CDR3: CASRSGSYNEQFF
DNA: TGTGCCAGTCGCAGTGGCTCCTACAATGAGCAGTTCTTC

J: TRBJ1-2
V: TRBV29-1
D: -
size: -
CDR3: CSVYSQLGTNYGYTF
DNA: TGCAGCGTATATAGTCAGCTAGGGACTAACTATGGCTACACCTTC

J: TRBJ2-3
V: TRBV28
D: -
size: few
CDR3: CASNLRGGESTDTQYF
DNA: TGTGCCAGCAACCTAAGGGGGGGGGAGAGCACAGATACGCAGTATTTT

J: TRBJ2-5
V: TRBV7-3
D: TRBD2
size: few
CDR3: CASSLSSGGFETQYF
DNA: TGTGCCAGCAGCTTAAGTAGCGGGGGGTTTGAGACCCAGTACTTC

J: TRBJ2-4
V: TRBV7-2
D: -
size: -
CDR3: CASSQTGGGPAKNIQYF
DNA: TGTGCCAGCAGTCAGACCGGCGGGGGCCCAGCCAAAAACATTCAGTACTTC

J: TRBJ2-7
V: TRBV6-2/TRBV6-3
D: TRBD2
size: many
CDR3: CASSWRLAGAYEQYF
DNA: TGTGCCAGCAGTTGGAGACTAGCGGGGGCCTACGAGCAGTACTTC

J: TRBJ2-1
V: TRBV7-6
D: -
size: few
CDR3: CASSLVGGAIYNEQFF
DNA: TGTGCCAGCAGCTTAGTAGGGGGGGCTATCTACAATGAGCAGTTCTTC

J: TRBJ2-7
V: TRBV28
D: -
size: -
CDR3: CASNDSGYEQYF
DNA: TGTGCCAGCAACGATTCAGGCTACGAGCAGTACTTC

J: TRBJ1-2
V: TRBV6-2/TRBV6-3
D: -
size: few
CDR3: CASSSDSHNYGYTF
DNA: TGTGCCAGCAGCTCCGACAGCCATAACTATGGCTACACCTTC

J: TRBJ1-1
V: TRBV19
D: -
size: -
CDR3: CASSALGRRGASTEAFF
DNA: TGTGCCAGTAGTGCCCTGGGCCGCCGGGGGGCGAGCACTGAAGCTTTCTTT

J: TRBJ1-2
V: TRBV14
D: -
size: few
CDR3: CASSPSRQGYGYTF
DNA: TGTGCCAGCAGCCCCAGCAGGCAGGGGTATGGCTACACCTTC

J: TRBJ2-7
V: TRBV7-2
D: -
size: many
CDR3: CASSINVGGTYEQYF
DNA: TGTGCCAGCAGCATTAATGTTGGGGGCACCTACGAGCAGTACTTC

J: TRBJ1-2
V: TRBV20-1
D: -
size: many
CDR3: CSASSGLLRTNYGYTF
DNA: TGCAGTGCTAGTAGCGGGTTACTCCGGACTAACTATGGCTACACCTTC